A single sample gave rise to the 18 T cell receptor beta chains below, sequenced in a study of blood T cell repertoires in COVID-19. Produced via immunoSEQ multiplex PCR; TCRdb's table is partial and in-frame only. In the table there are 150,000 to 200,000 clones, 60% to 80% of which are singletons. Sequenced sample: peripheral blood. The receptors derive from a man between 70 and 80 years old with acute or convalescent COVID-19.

Here the CDR3 reads CASRPGGLDEKLFF. The CDR3 DNA sequence: TGTGCCAGCCGGCCAGGGGGCCTCGATGAAAAACTGTTTTTT. The chain links TRBV6-5 to TRBJ1-4, with TRBD1 matching over 8 bases. CDR3 length equals 14 residues. Germline CDR1 reads MNHEY; CDR2 reads SVGAGI. The J segment lost 6 bases and the V segment lost 8 bases, leaving 8 bases of the junction unmatched.

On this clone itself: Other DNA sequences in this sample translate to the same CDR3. The CDR3 coding sequence is TGTGCCAGCAGTCTGGACAGGGCTGGAAACACCATATATTTT. This encodes CASSLDRAGNTIYF. The chain combines TRBV28 with TRBJ1-3; TRBD1 aligns across 8 bases. Looked up from germline, CDR1 is MDHEN and CDR2 is SYDVKM. The trim removed 5 bases at V and 2 bases at J, leaving 2 bases unmatched. This CDR3 contains 14 residues. Full variable domain (missing parts from reference TRBV28 and TRBJ1-3): DVKVTQSSRYLVKRTGEKVFLECVQDMDHENMFWYRQDPGLGLRLIYFSYDVKMKEKGDIPEGYSVSREKKERFSLILESASTNQTSMYLCASSLDRAGNTIYFGEGSWLTVV.

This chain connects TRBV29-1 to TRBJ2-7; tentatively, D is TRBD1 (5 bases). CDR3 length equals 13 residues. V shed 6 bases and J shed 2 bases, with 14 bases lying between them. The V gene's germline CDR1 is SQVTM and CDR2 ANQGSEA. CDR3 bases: TGCAGCGTGGACAAGGCTGGGACCTACGAGCAGTACTTC. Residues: CSVDKAGTYEQYF.

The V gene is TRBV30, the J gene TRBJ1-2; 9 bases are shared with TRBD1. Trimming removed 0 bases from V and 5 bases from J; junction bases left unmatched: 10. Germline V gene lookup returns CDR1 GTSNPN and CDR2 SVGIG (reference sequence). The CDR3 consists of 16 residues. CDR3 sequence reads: CAWSVQGARKWYGYTF. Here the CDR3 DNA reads TGTGCCTGGAGTGTACAGGGGGCGAGAAAATGGTATGGCTACACCTTC.

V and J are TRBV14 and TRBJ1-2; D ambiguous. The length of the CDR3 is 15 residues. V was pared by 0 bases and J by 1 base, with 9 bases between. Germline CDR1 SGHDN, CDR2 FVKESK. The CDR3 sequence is CASSQEGRLNYGYTF. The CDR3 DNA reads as TGTGCCAGCAGCCAAGAAGGGAGACTTAACTATGGCTACACCTTC.

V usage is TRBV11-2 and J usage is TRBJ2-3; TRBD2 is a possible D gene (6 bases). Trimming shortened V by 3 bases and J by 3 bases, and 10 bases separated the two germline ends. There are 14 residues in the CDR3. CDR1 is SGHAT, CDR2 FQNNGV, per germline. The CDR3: CASSLEGLTDTQYF. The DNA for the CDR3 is TGTGCCAGCAGCTTGGAGGGATTAACAGATACGCAGTATTTT.

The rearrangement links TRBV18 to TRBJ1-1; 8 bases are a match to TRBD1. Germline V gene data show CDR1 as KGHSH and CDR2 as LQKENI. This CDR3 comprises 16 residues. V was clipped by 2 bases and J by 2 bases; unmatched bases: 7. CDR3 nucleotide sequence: TGTGCCAGCTCACCAATGATAGGACAGGGAAACACTGAAGCTTTCTTT. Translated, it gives CASSPMIGQGNTEAFF.

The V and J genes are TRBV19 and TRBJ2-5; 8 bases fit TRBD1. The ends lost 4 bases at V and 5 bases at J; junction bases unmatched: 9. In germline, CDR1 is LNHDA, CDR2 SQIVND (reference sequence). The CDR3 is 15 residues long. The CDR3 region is CASSTGTTGVETQYF. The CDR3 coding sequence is TGTGCCAGTAGTACCGGGACGACAGGGGTTGAGACCCAGTACTTC.

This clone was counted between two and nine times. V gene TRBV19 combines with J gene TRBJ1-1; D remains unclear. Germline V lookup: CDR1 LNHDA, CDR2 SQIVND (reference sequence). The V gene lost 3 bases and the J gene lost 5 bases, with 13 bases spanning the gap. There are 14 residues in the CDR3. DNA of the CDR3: TGTGCCAGTAGTATGTCCGGGATGAGTACTGAAGCTTTCTTT. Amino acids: CASSMSGMSTEAFF.

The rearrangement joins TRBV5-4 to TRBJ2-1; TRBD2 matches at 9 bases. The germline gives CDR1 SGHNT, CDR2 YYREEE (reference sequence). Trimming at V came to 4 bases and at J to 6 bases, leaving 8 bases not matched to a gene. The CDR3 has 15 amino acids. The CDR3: CASSPPAGGSNEQFF. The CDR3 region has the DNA TGTGCCAGCAGCCCGCCAGCGGGGGGTTCCAATGAGCAGTTCTTC.

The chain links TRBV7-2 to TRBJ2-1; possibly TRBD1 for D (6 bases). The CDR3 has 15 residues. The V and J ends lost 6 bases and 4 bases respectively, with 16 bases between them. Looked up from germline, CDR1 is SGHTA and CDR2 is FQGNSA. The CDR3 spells CASRGITGQYNEQFF. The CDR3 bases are TGTGCCAGCAGGGGGATTACAGGGCAATACAATGAGCAGTTCTTC. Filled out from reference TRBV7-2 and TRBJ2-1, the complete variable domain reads GAGVSQSPSNKVTEKGKDVELRCDPISGHTALYWYRQSLGQGLEFLIYFQGNSAPDKSGLPSDRFSAERTGGSVSTLTIQRTQQEDSAVYLCASRGITGQYNEQFFGPGTRLTVL.

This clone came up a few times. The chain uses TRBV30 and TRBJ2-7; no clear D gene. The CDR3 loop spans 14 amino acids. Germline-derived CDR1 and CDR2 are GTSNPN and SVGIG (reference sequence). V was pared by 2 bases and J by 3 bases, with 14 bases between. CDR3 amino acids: CAWSRGEYHYEQYF. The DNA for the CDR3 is TGTGCCTGGAGTCGAGGCGAGTACCACTACGAGCAGTACTTC.

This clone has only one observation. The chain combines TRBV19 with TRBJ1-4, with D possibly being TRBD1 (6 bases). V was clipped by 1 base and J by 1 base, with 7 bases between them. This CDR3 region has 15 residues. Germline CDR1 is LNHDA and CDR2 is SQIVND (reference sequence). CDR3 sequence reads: CASSIAGVTNEKLFF. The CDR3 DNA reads TGTGCCAGTAGTATAGCAGGGGTAACTAATGAAAAACTGTTTTTT.

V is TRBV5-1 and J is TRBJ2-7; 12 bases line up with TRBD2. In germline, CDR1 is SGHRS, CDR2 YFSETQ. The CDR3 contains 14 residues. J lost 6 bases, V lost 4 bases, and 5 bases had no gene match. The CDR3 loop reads CASSPGLAGFEQYF. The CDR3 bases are TGCGCCAGCAGCCCCGGACTAGCGGGGTTCGAGCAGTACTTC.

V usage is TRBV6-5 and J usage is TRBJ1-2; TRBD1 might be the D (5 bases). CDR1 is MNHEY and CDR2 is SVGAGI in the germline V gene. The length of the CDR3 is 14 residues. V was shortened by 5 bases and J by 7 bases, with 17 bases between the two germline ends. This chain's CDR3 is CASSTRTLGSGYTF. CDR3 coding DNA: TGTGCCAGCAGTACAAGGACACTCGGGTCTGGCTACACCTTC.

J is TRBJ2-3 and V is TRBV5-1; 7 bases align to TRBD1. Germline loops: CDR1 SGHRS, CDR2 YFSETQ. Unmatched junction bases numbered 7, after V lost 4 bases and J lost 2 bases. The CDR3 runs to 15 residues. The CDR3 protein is CASSATGAPTDTQYF. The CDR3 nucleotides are TGCGCCAGCAGCGCCACAGGGGCCCCCACAGATACGCAGTATTTT.

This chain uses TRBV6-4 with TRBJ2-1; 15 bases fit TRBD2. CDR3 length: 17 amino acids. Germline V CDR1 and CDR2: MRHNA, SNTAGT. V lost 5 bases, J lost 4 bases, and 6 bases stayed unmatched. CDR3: CASSKGTSGGTYNEQFF. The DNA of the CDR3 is TGTGCCAGCAGTAAGGGGACTAGCGGGGGGACATACAATGAGCAGTTCTTC.

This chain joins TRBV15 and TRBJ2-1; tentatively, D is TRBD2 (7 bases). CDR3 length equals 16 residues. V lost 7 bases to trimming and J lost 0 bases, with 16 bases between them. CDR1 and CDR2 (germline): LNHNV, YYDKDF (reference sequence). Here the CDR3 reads CATTRGAGLSYNEQFF. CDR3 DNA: TGTGCCACCACCCGGGGGGCAGGACTCTCCTACAATGAGCAGTTCTTC.